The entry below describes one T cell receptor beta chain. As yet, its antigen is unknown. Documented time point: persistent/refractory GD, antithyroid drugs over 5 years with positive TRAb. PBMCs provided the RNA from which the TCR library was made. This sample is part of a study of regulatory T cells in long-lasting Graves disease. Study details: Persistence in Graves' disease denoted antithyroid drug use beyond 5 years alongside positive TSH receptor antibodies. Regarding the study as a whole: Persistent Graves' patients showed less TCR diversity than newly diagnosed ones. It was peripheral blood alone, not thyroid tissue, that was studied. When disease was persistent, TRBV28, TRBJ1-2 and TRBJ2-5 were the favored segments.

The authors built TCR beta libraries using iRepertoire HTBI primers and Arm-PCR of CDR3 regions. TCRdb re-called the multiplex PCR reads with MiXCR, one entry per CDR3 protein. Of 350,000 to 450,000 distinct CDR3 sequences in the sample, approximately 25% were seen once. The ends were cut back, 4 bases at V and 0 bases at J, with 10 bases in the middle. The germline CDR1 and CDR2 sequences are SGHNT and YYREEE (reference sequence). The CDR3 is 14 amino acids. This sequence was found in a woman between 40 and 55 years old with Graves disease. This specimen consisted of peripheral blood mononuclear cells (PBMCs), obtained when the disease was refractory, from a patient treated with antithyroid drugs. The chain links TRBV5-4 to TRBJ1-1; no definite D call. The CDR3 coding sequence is TGTGCCAGCAGCCCGCCCGAGTTGAACACTGAAGCTTTCTTT. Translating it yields CASSPPELNTEAFF.